The 9 T cell receptor beta chains reported below all come from one sample, sequenced in a study of T-cell memory formation after mild COVID-19. MiXCR was run by TCRdb on the 5' RACE reads, yielding one entry per CDR3 protein. The sample yields fewer than 350,000 distinct CDR3 sequences, about 13% seen once. Sequenced: PBMCs or a T cell subset sorted from them (not recorded which). The receptors derive from a man between 18 and 29 years old who had mild COVID-19 (a few samples of this study predate the infection). Cell type and time point are not known.

The chain is built from TRBV6-4 and TRBJ2-3, with TRBD2 identical over 10 bases. The germline gives CDR1 MRHNA, CDR2 SNTAGT. The V and J ends lost 5 bases and 1 base, in that order; junction bases with no gene match: 3. The length of the CDR3 is 15 residues. CDR3 sequence (DNA): TGTGCCAGCAGTCATACTAGCGGGGGCACAGATACGCAGTATTTT. It specifies CASSHTSGGTDTQYF.

This clonotype was detected ten times or more. The chain links TRBV4-3 to TRBJ2-1; 7 bases agree with TRBD1. Germline-derived CDR1 and CDR2 are LGHNA and YSLEER. CDR3 size: 15 residues. J gave up 7 bases and V 0 bases, and 6 bases lay outside the gene matches. In DNA, the CDR3 is TGCGCCAGCAGCCAAGAGGGACAGACAGGGAATGAGCAGTTCTTC. Translated: CASSQEGQTGNEQFF.

The gene calls are TRBV9 and TRBJ2-4; maybe TRBD2 (5 bases). CDR1 SGDLS and CDR2 YYNGEE come from the germline V gene. The CDR3 extends over 14 amino acids. V lost 1 base and J 8 bases, leaving 13 bases between the germline ends. CDR3 residues: CASSVNGIGDIQYF. Written as DNA, the CDR3 is TGTGCCAGCAGCGTAAATGGGATCGGGGACATTCAGTACTTC.

V and J are TRBV5-1 and TRBJ2-4, with 7 nucleotides matching TRBD1. With 4 bases clipped from V and 8 bases from J, the junction kept 6 bases outside the gene matches. The CDR3 is made up of 13 amino acids. Germline-derived CDR1 and CDR2 are SGHRS and YFSETQ. The CDR3 DNA reads as TGCGCCAGCAGCACACAGGGGCGGCACATTCAGTACTTC. Encoded protein: CASSTQGRHIQYF.

In its sample, this clonotype was seen a few times. This sequence joins TRBV5-1 and TRBJ2-5, with D perhaps assigned TRBD1 or TRBD2 (6 bases each). The CDR3 covers 15 residues. V was cut by 4 bases and J by 4 bases, with 17 bases left in between. From germline, CDR1 is SGHRS and CDR2 YFSETQ. The CDR3: CASSGKGGPAETQYF. The CDR3 region has the DNA TGCGCCAGCAGCGGGAAAGGGGGGCCGGCAGAGACCCAGTACTTC.

V is TRBV7-3 and J is TRBJ2-2; TRBD1 matches at 8 bases. The germline gives CDR1 SGHTA, CDR2 FQGTGA. This CDR3 region has 15 residues. Germline trimming cut 5 bases from V and 6 bases from J; bases unmatched to any gene: 8. Written as DNA, the CDR3 is TGTGCCAGCAGCCTCACAGGGGGGTTCCCCGGGGAGCTGTTTTTT. Its protein is CASSLTGGFPGELFF.

The V and J genes are TRBV20-1 and TRBJ1-4; tentatively, D is TRBD1 (6 bases). The CDR3 is made up of 16 amino acids. V lost 3 bases and J lost 8, with 22 bases in between. Germline-derived CDR1 and CDR2 are DFQATT and SNEGSKA (reference sequence). The CDR3 loop is CSASPTLGAHREKLFF. CDR3 DNA sequence: TGCAGTGCTAGCCCCACCCTGGGGGCTCATCGGGAAAAACTGTTTTTT.

The chain couples TRBV7-2 to TRBJ2-3; 7 bases fit TRBD1. The germline V gene encodes CDR1 SGHTA and CDR2 FQGNSA. This CDR3 is built from 16 residues. The V segment lost 4 bases and the J segment 4 bases; nucleotides outside the gene matches: 11. Written as DNA, the CDR3 is TGTGCCAGCAGCTATTTGACAGGGCGAGTTGCAGATACGCAGTATTTT. Its translation: CASSYLTGRVADTQYF.

This clonotype has a handful of counts. The chain is built from TRBV30 and TRBJ2-3; D gene unclear. V was cut by 3 bases and J by 0 bases, with 10 bases left in between. This CDR3 has 14 residues. Germline CDR1 is GTSNPN and CDR2 is SVGIG (reference sequence). The CDR3, as DNA: TGTGCCTGGAGACCCCCCGGCAGCACAGATACGCAGTATTTT. It yields the protein CAWRPPGSTDTQYF. The entire variable domain, with the rest obtained from reference TRBV30 and TRBJ2-3, is as follows: SQTIHQWPATLVQPVGSPLSLECTVEGTSNPNLYWYRQAAGRGLQLLFYSVGIGQISSEVPQNLSASRPQDRQFILSSKKLLLSDSGFYLCAWRPPGSTDTQYFGPGTRLTVL.